The entry below describes one T cell receptor (beta chain). The same CDR3 arises from other DNA sequences in this sample as well. The record originates from a study of shared clonotypes between healthy human individuals. From germline, CDR1 is KGHSH and CDR2 LQKENI. Trimming removed 5 bases from V and 5 bases from J, with 6 bases in between. The CDR3 is 11 residues long. Sequencing was performed with immunoSEQ multiplex PCR; in TCRdb, only in-frame clones are kept and a portion is missing. The repertoire consists of some 1 million clones, with about three quarters occurring once and the leading ten covering roughly 1.4%.

The TCR comes from a man aged 18 to 29 in good health. The chain is built from TRBV18 and TRBJ2-5; D gene uncertain. The sample consisted of memory CD4+ T cells sorted from blood. Subset reported: CD45RA-negative fraction. The CDR3 DNA follows: TGTGCCAGCTCATACGGGGAGACCCAGTACTTC. Protein sequence: CASSYGETQYF.